A single sample gave rise to the 27 T cell receptor beta chains below, sequenced in a study of control samples from healthy donors and cancer patients. Some clones are missing from TCRdb's copy, which holds only in-frame ones; the method was immunoSEQ multiplex PCR. The sample comprises more than 70,000 clones, over 85% of which are singletons, and about 19% rests with the top ten. Source material: PBMCs. The receptors were gathered from a man between 60 and 70 years old with lung cancer.

The chain couples TRBV7-7 to TRBJ2-5; D is unresolved. Trimming removed 5 bases at V and 2 bases at J, with 9 bases between. Germline loops: CDR1 SSHAT, CDR2 FNYEAQ (reference sequence). This CDR3 is built from 13 residues. CDR3 sequence (DNA): TGTGCCAGCAGCCCACTCAGGCAAGAGACCCAGTACTTC. This codes for CASSPLRQETQYF.

This rearrangement joins TRBV5-1 to TRBJ1-2; D gene uncertain. Germline CDR1 SGHRS, CDR2 YFSETQ. V gave up 1 base and J gave up 6 bases, with 13 bases separating them. This CDR3 has 14 residues. CDR3 bases: TGCGCCAGCAGCTTGATTTCGACTAATAATGGCTACACCTTC. Amino acid sequence: CASSLISTNNGYTF.

This CDR3 reads CASRSTQGTNTEAFF. CDR3 bases: TGTGCCAGCAGGTCCACCCAGGGTACTAACACTGAAGCTTTCTTT. V and J are TRBV11-1 and TRBJ1-1; D is possibly TRBD1 (5 bases). V lost 6 bases and J lost 2, with 16 bases in between. This CDR3 spans 15 amino acids. The germline V gene encodes CDR1 SGHAT and CDR2 FQDESV (reference sequence).

The chain recombines TRBV6-6 with TRBJ2-3; D unclear. This CDR3 has 11 amino acids. Germline V gene sequence: CDR1 MNHNY, CDR2 SVGAGI (reference sequence). Trimming took off 7 bases at V and 4 bases at J, with 6 bases between the two ends. CDR3 nucleotide sequence: TGTGCCAGCACCTGGGCAGATACGCAGTATTTT. As protein: CASTWADTQYF.

CDR3 bases: TGCAGCGTCAGGGGGGGGAATAGCAATCAGCCCCAGCATTTT. Protein sequence: CSVRGGNSNQPQHF. The chain joins TRBV29-1 to TRBJ1-5, with 7 bases fitting TRBD1. The CDR3 has 14 residues. The germline CDR1 and CDR2 sequences are SQVTM and ANQGSEA. Germline trimming cut 6 bases from V and 0 bases from J; bases unmatched to any gene: 5. Supplemented by reference TRBV29-1 and TRBJ1-5, the full variable domain reads SAVISQKPSRDICQRGTSLTIQCQVDSQVTMMFWYRQQPGQSLTLIATANQGSEATYESGFVIDKFPISRPNLTFSTLTVSNMSPEDSSIYLCSVRGGNSNQPQHFGDGTRLSIL.

The gene calls are TRBV12-3 or TRBV12-4 and TRBJ1-2; no firm D call. V lost 4 bases to trimming and J lost 5 bases, with 8 bases between them. The CDR3 contains 12 residues. CDR3 residues: CASSYRIYGYTF. For the CDR3, the DNA is TGTGCCAGCAGTTACCGGATTTATGGCTACACCTTC.

The chain recombines TRBV12-5 with TRBJ2-5; 9 nucleotides line up with TRBD1. The V segment lost 6 bases and the J segment 6 bases; nucleotides outside the gene matches: 8. This CDR3 has 14 residues. Germline loops: CDR1 LGHNT, CDR2 FRNRAP. As DNA, the CDR3 is TGTGCTAGTGGGGAGGGACAGGGATTACAGACCCAGTACTTC. This gives the protein CASGEGQGLQTQYF.

A word on this clone: This sample also contains other DNA sequences that code for the same CDR3. The chain has TRBV5-1 and TRBJ1-3, with D uncertain. The CDR3 loop spans 13 amino acids. Between the trimmed V and J ends, which lost 2 bases and 0 bases, there was a span of 3 bases. Germline V CDR1 and CDR2: SGHRS, YFSETQ. CDR3 loop: CASSLGSGNTIYF. CDR3 in DNA: TGCGCCAGCAGCTTAGGCTCTGGAAACACCATATATTTT.

The genes are TRBV18 and TRBJ1-2; D gene ambiguous. Germline V gene lookup returns CDR1 KGHSH and CDR2 LQKENI. The CDR3 contains 14 residues. Trimming pared 0 bases from V and 8 bases from J, leaving 13 bases between. The CDR3 region is CASSPPSDPGGYTF. DNA for the CDR3: TGTGCCAGCTCACCACCCTCCGACCCCGGGGGCTACACCTTC.

The rearrangement uses TRBV19 and TRBJ1-3; D uncertain. The germline V gene encodes CDR1 LNHDA and CDR2 SQIVND (reference sequence). V gave up 4 bases and J gave up 1 base, with 8 bases separating them. The CDR3 extends over 14 amino acids. The CDR3, as DNA: TGTGCCAGTAGTAATTTGGGATCTGGAAACACCATATATTTT. It specifies CASSNLGSGNTIYF.

This rearrangement joins TRBV5-5 to TRBJ2-7, with D possibly being TRBD2 (5 bases). The CDR3 covers 14 residues. With 4 bases removed from V and 4 bases from J, the gap between germline ends came to 15 bases. Germline V CDR1 and CDR2: SGHKS, YYEKEE (reference sequence). This CDR3 is CASSRETPGYEQYV. In nucleotides, the CDR3 is TGTGCCAGCAGCCGAGAGACGCCGGGGTACGAGCAGTACGTC.

This chain links TRBV12-5 with TRBJ1-5, with D maybe TRBD1 (6 bases). Per the germline V gene, CDR1 is LGHNT and CDR2 is FRNRAP. CDR3 length equals 15 residues. The ends were cut back, 1 base at V and 2 bases at J, with 9 bases in the middle. CDR3 coding DNA: TGTGCTAGTGGTTTGGGGGACACCCGCAATCAGCCCCAGCATTTT. Translating gives CASGLGDTRNQPQHF.

The chain employs TRBV18 and TRBJ2-1; 9 nucleotides match TRBD2. The CDR3 extends over 17 amino acids. CDR1 KGHSH and CDR2 LQKENI come from the germline V gene. The ends lost 0 bases at V and 4 bases at J; junction bases unmatched: 7. CDR3 in amino acids: CASSPPAGGGAYNEQFF. In DNA, the CDR3 is TGTGCCAGCTCACCACCGGCCGGCGGGGGGGCTTACAATGAGCAGTTCTTC.

This clone was seen more than once but under ten times. At the DNA level, this CDR3 is encoded by other sequences in the same sample as well. The rearrangement joins TRBV11-2 to TRBJ2-7; D is unclear. V was pared by 4 bases and J by 7 bases, with 11 bases between. The CDR3 extends over 12 amino acids. Germline values: CDR1 SGHAT, CDR2 FQNNGV. CDR3 nucleotides: TGTGCCAGCAGCTCCAGTAGATTTGAGCAGTACTTC. Its protein product is CASSSSRFEQYF.

This clone was detected once. V usage is TRBV6-1 and J usage is TRBJ2-5, with TRBD2 matching over 10 bases. From germline, CDR1 is MNHNS and CDR2 SASEGT. The CDR3 runs 17 residues. After removal of 2 bases from V and 2 bases from J, the junction contained 8 bases not matched to a gene. In DNA, the CDR3 is TGTGCCAGCAGTGAAAGGGGTAGCGGGGGGTTACAAGAGACCCAGTACTTC. Its translation is CASSERGSGGLQETQYF.

The chain carries TRBV15 and TRBJ1-3, with no clear D. The germline V gene has CDR1 LNHNV and CDR2 YYDKDF (reference sequence). The CDR3 has 15 amino acids. Trimming left V 0 bases short and J 0 bases short, with 6 bases between. The CDR3 loop is CATSRDMASGNTIYF. The CDR3 DNA sequence: TGTGCCACCAGCAGAGATATGGCCTCTGGAAACACCATATATTTT.

The chain joins TRBV4-2 to TRBJ1-4; D is unclear. Trimming shortened V by 0 bases and J by 11 bases, and 10 bases separated the two germline ends. The germline V gene encodes CDR1 LGHNA and CDR2 YNFKEQ. The CDR3 consists of 13 residues. CDR3 bases: TGTGCCAGCAGCCAAGAGTTCTTGGGTAAACTGTTTTTT. Translation: CASSQEFLGKLFF.

This chain links TRBV9 with TRBJ2-3, with 9 bases aligning to TRBD2. Germline V gives CDR1 SGDLS, CDR2 YYNGEE. CDR3 length equals 16 residues. V lost 0 bases, J lost 2 bases, and 4 bases stayed unmatched. DNA of the CDR3: TGTGCCAGCAGCGTAGACCCTAGCGGGACCACAGATACGCAGTATTTT. It codes for CASSVDPSGTTDTQYF. The full variable domain, its missing parts supplied by reference TRBV9 and TRBJ2-3, is DSGVTQTPKHLITATGQRVTLRCSPRSGDLSVYWYQQSLDQGLQFLIQYYNGEERAKGNILERFSAQQFPDLHSELNLSSLELGDSALYFCASSVDPSGTTDTQYFGPGTRLTVL.

V and J are TRBV5-8 and TRBJ1-2, with D uncertain. Trimming left V 1 base short and J 4 bases short, with 14 bases between. There are 15 residues in the CDR3. Germline lookup yields CDR1 SGHTS and CDR2 YDEGEE. The CDR3 here is CASSLSGDPGYGYTF. The CDR3 DNA reads as TGTGCCAGCAGCTTGAGTGGAGACCCGGGCTATGGCTACACCTTC.

The V call is TRBV5-1, the J call TRBJ2-2, with D tentatively TRBD1 or TRBD2 (5 bases each). The CDR3 has 15 residues. With 2 bases removed from V and 4 bases from J, the gap between germline ends came to 12 bases. Germline V gene data show CDR1 as SGHRS and CDR2 as YFSETQ. This CDR3 reads CASSFQGGGTGELFF. CDR3 bases: TGCGCCAGCAGCTTCCAGGGCGGAGGCACCGGGGAGCTGTTTTTT.

This clone has only a few counts. The chain couples TRBV20-1 to TRBJ2-7; TRBD2 agrees at 8 bases. The CDR3 length is 11 residues. CDR1 DFQATT and CDR2 SNEGSKA come from the germline V gene (reference sequence). Here the CDR3 reads CSTSGTYEQYV. CDR3 nucleotide sequence: TGCAGTACTAGCGGAACCTACGAGCAGTACGTC.

This clone has only one observation. The V and J genes are TRBV5-8 and TRBJ1-5; D gene ambiguous. V was clipped by 4 bases and J by 4 bases, with 15 bases between them. Germline CDR1 SGHTS, CDR2 YDEGEE. The CDR3 consists of 15 residues. The CDR3 spells CASSDYRAVNQPQHF. Written as DNA, the CDR3 is TGTGCCAGCAGCGACTACCGGGCCGTAAATCAGCCCCAGCATTTT.

This clone was observed a handful of times. This sequence joins TRBV7-2 and TRBJ2-3, with 8 bases aligning to TRBD1. This CDR3 region has 15 residues. Germline-derived CDR1 and CDR2 are SGHTA and FQGNSA. After removal of 1 base from V and 4 bases from J, the junction contained 4 bases not matched to a gene. CDR3 region: CASSLVQGAADTQYF. CDR3 sequence (DNA): TGTGCCAGCAGCTTAGTCCAGGGGGCTGCAGATACGCAGTATTTT.

V gene TRBV7-9 combines with J gene TRBJ1-6; D possibly corresponds to TRBD1 (6 bases). V lost 3 bases and J lost 10, with 10 bases in between. Germline-derived CDR1 and CDR2 are SEHNR and FQNEAQ (reference sequence). This CDR3 has 13 residues. CDR3: CASSFGGESPLHF. The CDR3 DNA follows: TGTGCCAGCAGCTTCGGGGGCGAGTCACCCCTCCACTTT.

This chain joins TRBV9 and TRBJ1-1, with TRBD1 identical over 9 bases. CDR3 length: 14 amino acids. V trimming: 3 bases; J trimming: 3 bases; junction bases outside the gene matches: 3. CDR1 SGDLS and CDR2 YYNGEE come from the germline V gene. DNA for the CDR3: TGTGCCAGCAGCGGTGACAGGGGGGACACTGAAGCTTTCTTT. Translated, it gives CASSGDRGDTEAFF.

The chain employs TRBV6-5 and TRBJ2-5; D may be TRBD1 (6 bases). Germline V gene lookup returns CDR1 MNHEY and CDR2 SVGAGI. The CDR3 has 14 residues. Between the trimmed V and J ends, which lost 2 bases and 10 bases, there was a span of 17 bases. CDR3 DNA: TGTGCCAGCAGTTACGGAACAGGTCAAGGGGGCCAGTACTTC. Protein product: CASSYGTGQGGQYF.

The chain couples TRBV7-9 to TRBJ2-1; D is unclear. Per germline, CDR1 SEHNR and CDR2 FQNEAQ (reference sequence). Trimming left V 4 bases short and J 3 bases short, with 10 bases between. The CDR3 contains 14 residues. CDR3 sequence: CASSSRTDYNEQFF. In DNA form, the CDR3 reads TGTGCCAGCAGCTCCCGGACGGACTACAATGAGCAGTTCTTC.